The 12 T cell receptor beta chains below come from one sample, sequenced in a study of blood T cell repertoires in COVID-19. Profiling relied on immunoSEQ multiplex PCR, and the TCRdb table lists in-frame clones only, not all of them. The sample yields 150,000 to 200,000 clones, around three quarters seen once. The sequencing sample was made of PBMCs or T cells enriched from blood (not recorded which). The receptors here all came from a woman aged 45-59 years with acute COVID-19.

V gene TRBV7-6 combines with J gene TRBJ2-3, with D possibly being TRBD1 (6 bases). This CDR3 comprises 16 residues. Germline CDR1 reads SGHVS; CDR2 reads FNYEAQ. Between the trimmed V and J ends, which lost 5 bases and 3 bases, there was a span of 18 bases. Here the CDR3 DNA reads TGTGCCAGCAGCCCGACAGGTCAGGCGGAAACAGATACGCAGTATTTT. Residues: CASSPTGQAETDTQYF.

The chain uses TRBV9 and TRBJ1-6, with a possible D match to TRBD1 (6 bases). CDR3 size: 15 residues. The V end was cut by 0 bases, the J end by 9 bases, with 13 bases between. Germline V gene sequence: CDR1 SGDLS, CDR2 YYNGEE. The CDR3 nucleotides read TGTGCCAGCAGCGTAGCAGGGGTCGGAAGTTCACCCCTCCACTTT. It is translated as CASSVAGVGSSPLHF.

As for this clone: Other DNA variants within this sample encode the same CDR3. V usage is TRBV7-9 and J usage is TRBJ1-2; 9 nucleotides align to TRBD1. CDR3 length: 13 residues. The J segment lost 8 bases and the V segment lost 1 base, leaving 2 bases of the junction unmatched. Germline V lookup: CDR1 SEHNR, CDR2 FQNEAQ (reference sequence). The CDR3 loop is CASSLGDRVGYTF. DNA of the CDR3: TGTGCCAGCAGCTTAGGGGACAGGGTAGGCTACACCTTC.

The chain recombines TRBV6-5 with TRBJ2-5; weak D call: TRBD2 (5 bases). Looked up from germline, CDR1 is MNHEY and CDR2 is SVGAGI. V dropped 2 bases and J dropped 2 bases, with 9 bases sitting between them. This CDR3 is built from 14 residues. CDR3 DNA sequence: TGTGCCAGCAGTTACGCGAGCGGTCAAGAGACCCAGTACTTC. Its protein is CASSYASGQETQYF.

This chain connects TRBV7-2 to TRBJ1-1, with D possibly being TRBD1 (5 bases). The germline gives CDR1 SGHTA, CDR2 FQGNSA. The germline V and J ends were trimmed by 6 bases and 1 base, with 9 bases remaining between them. The CDR3 is 13 amino acids. The CDR3 protein is CASRGARNTEAFF. CDR3 DNA: TGTGCCAGCAGAGGGGCGAGGAACACTGAAGCTTTCTTT.

The CDR3 bases are TGCAGCGTTGAAGGTTGGGGTAGCGGGAACACTGAAGCTTTCTTT. Protein sequence: CSVEGWGSGNTEAFF. The chain recombines TRBV29-1 with TRBJ1-1, with D unclear. Trimming took 1 base from V and 1 from J, leaving 13 bases between them. CDR1 and CDR2 (germline): SQVTM, ANQGSEA. The CDR3 sequence is 15 residues long.

The chain couples TRBV7-2 to TRBJ1-4; D call uncertain. In germline, CDR1 is SGHTA, CDR2 FQGNSA. V gave up 1 base and J gave up 7 bases, with 13 bases separating them. This CDR3 spans 15 amino acids. CDR3 region: CASSLVSRSGEKLFF. CDR3 DNA: TGTGCCAGCAGCTTAGTATCCCGGAGTGGTGAAAAACTGTTTTTT.

The gene calls are TRBV28 and TRBJ1-2, with D maybe TRBD1 (6 bases). This CDR3 has 14 amino acids. CDR1 and CDR2 (germline): MDHEN, SYDVKM. Trimming left V 5 bases short and J 4 bases short, with 14 bases between. CDR3 coding DNA: TGTGCCAGCAGTCCACCCCCCAGGGGCTATGGCTACACCTTC. Protein product: CASSPPPRGYGYTF.

The V gene is TRBV24-1, the J gene TRBJ2-3, with 7 positions matching TRBD1. Trimming at V came to 6 bases and at J to 2 bases, leaving 7 bases not matched to a gene. In germline, CDR1 is KGHDR, CDR2 SFDVKD. The CDR3 contains 15 residues. The CDR3 DNA is TGTGCCACCAGTAACCGGGACAGCATCACAGATACGCAGTATTTT. It translates to CATSNRDSITDTQYF.

There are a few counts of this clone. This sequence joins TRBV27 and TRBJ1-2, with a possible D match to TRBD1 (6 bases). Germline assignment: CDR1 MNHEY and CDR2 SMNVEV (reference sequence). Trimming removed 6 bases from V and 7 bases from J, with 18 bases in between. The CDR3 covers 14 residues. CDR3 in amino acids: CASRPGGGRVGYTF. CDR3 nucleotides: TGTGCCAGCAGACCCGGGGGGGGGCGGGTTGGCTACACCTTC.

The V and J genes are TRBV7-6 and TRBJ2-3; D perhaps matches TRBD1 (6 bases). V was pared by 5 bases and J by 4 bases, with 16 bases between. CDR1 and CDR2 (germline): SGHVS, FNYEAQ. The CDR3 runs 15 residues. The CDR3 sequence is CASSPADSTADTQYF. CDR3 sequence (DNA): TGTGCCAGCAGCCCCGCGGACAGTACCGCAGATACGCAGTATTTT.

The J gene is TRBJ1-2, the V gene TRBV5-1; 8 nucleotides align to TRBD1. V shed 0 bases and J 6 bases; nucleotides not matched to a gene: 4. This CDR3 comprises 14 residues. CDR1 is SGHRS and CDR2 is YFSETQ in the germline V gene. The CDR3 bases are TGCGCCAGCAGCTTGGGACAGGGGACGAATGGCTACACCTTC. Amino acids: CASSLGQGTNGYTF.